This TCR beta chain was captured in a study of beta chain features in type 1 diabetes. The whole isolated RNA underwent reverse transcription, so sequencing captured expressed TCRB transcripts. Only in-frame clones appear in the TCRdb table, and some are missing; sequencing was by immunoSEQ multiplex PCR. This sample yields 150,000 to 200,000 clones, of which roughly 9% are seen a single time; 0.7% belongs to the top ten. Study observations and caveats: Any HLA effect on TCRB rearrangement was left unresolved by small sub-analyses. The study found moderately but significantly shorter TCRB CDR3s in all four CD4+ subsets of Type 1 diabetes patients. PCR might show a preference for shorter templates, equally across patients and controls.

This clone was counted a few times. No antigen is known for it. Per the germline V gene, CDR1 is MGHDK and CDR2 is SYGVNS. V lost 5 bases and J lost 2; bases outside the gene matches: 15. CDR3 length equals 18 residues. The sequence derives from a woman aged 30 to 39 with type 1 diabetes. This sequence joins TRBV25-1 and TRBJ2-7; TRBD2 matches 10 bases. The sequenced sample consisted of central memory CD4+ T cells from blood. DNA for the CDR3: TGTGCCAGCAGTCCACCTCCCCGGACTAGCGGAACGGCCTACGAGCAGTACTTC. It translates to CASSPPPRTSGTAYEQYF.